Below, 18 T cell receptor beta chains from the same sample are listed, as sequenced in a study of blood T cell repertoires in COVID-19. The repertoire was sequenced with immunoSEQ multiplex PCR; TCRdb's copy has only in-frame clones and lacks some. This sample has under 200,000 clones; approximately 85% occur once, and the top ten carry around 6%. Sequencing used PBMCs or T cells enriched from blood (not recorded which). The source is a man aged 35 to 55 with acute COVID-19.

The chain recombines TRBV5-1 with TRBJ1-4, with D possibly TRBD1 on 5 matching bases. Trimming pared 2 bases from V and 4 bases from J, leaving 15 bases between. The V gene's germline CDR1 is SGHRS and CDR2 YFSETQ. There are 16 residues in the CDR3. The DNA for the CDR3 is TGCGCCAGCAGCTTACGACAGCTCCAAAGTAATGAAAAACTGTTTTTT. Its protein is CASSLRQLQSNEKLFF.

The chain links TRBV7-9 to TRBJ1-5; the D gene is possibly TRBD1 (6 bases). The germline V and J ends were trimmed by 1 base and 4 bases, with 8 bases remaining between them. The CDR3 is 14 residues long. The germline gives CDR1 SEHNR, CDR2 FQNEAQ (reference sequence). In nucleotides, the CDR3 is TGTGCCAGCAGCTTAGAGACAGGAAATCAGCCCCAGCATTTT. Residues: CASSLETGNQPQHF.

As DNA, the CDR3 is TGTGCCAGCAGCTTAGAGAGCGGACTGGGAAATCAGCCCCAGCATTTT. It codes for CASSLESGLGNQPQHF. The V gene is TRBV7-9, the J gene TRBJ1-5; D call uncertain. The germline V and J ends were trimmed by 1 base and 4 bases, with 14 bases remaining between them. This CDR3 comprises 16 residues. Germline CDR1 is SEHNR and CDR2 is FQNEAQ (reference sequence).

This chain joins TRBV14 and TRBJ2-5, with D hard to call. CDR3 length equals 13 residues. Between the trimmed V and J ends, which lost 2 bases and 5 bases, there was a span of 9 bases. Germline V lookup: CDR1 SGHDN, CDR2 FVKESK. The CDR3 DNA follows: TGTGCCAGCAGCCAATCTTCCAGGGAGACCCAGTACTTC. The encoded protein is CASSQSSRETQYF.

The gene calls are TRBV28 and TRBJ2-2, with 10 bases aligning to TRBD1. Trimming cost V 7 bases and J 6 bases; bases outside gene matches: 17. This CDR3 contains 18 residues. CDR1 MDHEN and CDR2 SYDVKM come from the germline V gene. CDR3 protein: CASIPWLLGQGSPGELFF. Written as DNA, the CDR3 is TGTGCCAGCATTCCTTGGCTTCTGGGACAGGGGAGCCCCGGGGAGCTGTTTTTT.

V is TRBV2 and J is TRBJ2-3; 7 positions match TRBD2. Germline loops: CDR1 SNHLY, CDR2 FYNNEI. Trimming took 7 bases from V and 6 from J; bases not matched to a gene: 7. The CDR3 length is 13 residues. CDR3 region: CASTREGGDTQYF. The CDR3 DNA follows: TGTGCCAGCACGAGGGAGGGCGGGGATACGCAGTATTTT.

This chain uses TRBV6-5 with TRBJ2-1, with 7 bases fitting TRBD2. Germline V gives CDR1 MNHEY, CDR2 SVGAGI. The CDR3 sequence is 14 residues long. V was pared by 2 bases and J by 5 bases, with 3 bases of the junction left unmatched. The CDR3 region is CASSYRTSDNEQFF. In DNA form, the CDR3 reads TGTGCCAGCAGTTACAGGACTAGTGACAATGAGCAGTTCTTC.

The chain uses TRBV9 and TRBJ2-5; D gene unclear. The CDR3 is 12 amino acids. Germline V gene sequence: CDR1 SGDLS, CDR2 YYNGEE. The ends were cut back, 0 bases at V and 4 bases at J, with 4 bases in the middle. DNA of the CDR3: TGTGCCAGCAGCGTAGACGGAGAGACCCAGTACTTC. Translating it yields CASSVDGETQYF. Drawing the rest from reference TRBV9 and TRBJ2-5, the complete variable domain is DSGVTQTPKHLITATGQRVTLRCSPRSGDLSVYWYQQSLDQGLQFLIQYYNGEERAKGNILERFSAQQFPDLHSELNLSSLELGDSALYFCASSVDGETQYFGPGTRLLVL.

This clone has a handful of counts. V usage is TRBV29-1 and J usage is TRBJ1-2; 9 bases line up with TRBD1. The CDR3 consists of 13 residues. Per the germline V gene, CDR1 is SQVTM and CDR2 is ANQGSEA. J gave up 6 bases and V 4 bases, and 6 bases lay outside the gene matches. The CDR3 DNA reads TGCAGCGTTGGAGGGGACAGGGCGGATGGCTACACCTTC. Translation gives CSVGGDRADGYTF.

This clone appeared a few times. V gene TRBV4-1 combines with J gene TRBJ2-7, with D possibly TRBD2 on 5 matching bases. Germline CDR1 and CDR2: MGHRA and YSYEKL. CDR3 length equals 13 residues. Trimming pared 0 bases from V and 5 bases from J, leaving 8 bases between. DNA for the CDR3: TGCGCCAGCAGCCAAGACTCTAGCAACGAGCAGTACTTC. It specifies CASSQDSSNEQYF.

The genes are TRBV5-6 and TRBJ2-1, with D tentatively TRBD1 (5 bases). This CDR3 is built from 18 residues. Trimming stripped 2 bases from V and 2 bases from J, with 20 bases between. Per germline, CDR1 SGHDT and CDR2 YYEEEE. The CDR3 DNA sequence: TGTGCCAGCAGCTTAGTCGGGTCGACGGACACCCCCTACAATGAGCAGTTCTTC. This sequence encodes CASSLVGSTDTPYNEQFF.

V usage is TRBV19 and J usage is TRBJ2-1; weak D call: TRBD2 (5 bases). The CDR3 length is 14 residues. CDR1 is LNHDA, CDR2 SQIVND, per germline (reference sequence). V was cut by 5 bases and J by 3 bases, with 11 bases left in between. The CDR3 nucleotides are TGTGCCAGTAGTCTGGCGGGCTACTACAATGAGCAGTTCTTC. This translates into CASSLAGYYNEQFF.

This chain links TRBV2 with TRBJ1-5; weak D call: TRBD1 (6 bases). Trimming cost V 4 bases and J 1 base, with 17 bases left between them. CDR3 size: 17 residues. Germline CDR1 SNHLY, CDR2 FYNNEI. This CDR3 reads CASSGRPQGRSNQPQHF. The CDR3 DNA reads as TGTGCCAGCAGTGGTCGTCCACAGGGTCGCAGCAATCAGCCCCAGCATTTT.

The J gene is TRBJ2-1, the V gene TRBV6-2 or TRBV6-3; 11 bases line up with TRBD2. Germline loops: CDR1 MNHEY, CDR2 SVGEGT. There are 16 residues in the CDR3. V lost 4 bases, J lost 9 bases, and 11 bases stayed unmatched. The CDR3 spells CASSFHPGLADSEQFF. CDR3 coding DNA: TGTGCCAGCAGTTTTCATCCGGGACTAGCGGACAGTGAGCAGTTCTTC.

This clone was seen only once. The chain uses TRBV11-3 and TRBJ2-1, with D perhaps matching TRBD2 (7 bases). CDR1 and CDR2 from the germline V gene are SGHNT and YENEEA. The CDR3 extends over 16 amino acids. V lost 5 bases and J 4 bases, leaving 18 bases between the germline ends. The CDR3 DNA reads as TGTGCCAGCAGCCTGGGGGGGCAGGGGAGATACAATGAGCAGTTCTTC. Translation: CASSLGGQGRYNEQFF.

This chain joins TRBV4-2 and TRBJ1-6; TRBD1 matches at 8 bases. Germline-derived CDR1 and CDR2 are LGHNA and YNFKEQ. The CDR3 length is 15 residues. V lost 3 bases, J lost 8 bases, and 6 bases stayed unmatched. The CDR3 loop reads CASSQEDRDDSPLHF. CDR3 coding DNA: TGTGCCAGCAGCCAGGAGGACAGGGATGATTCACCCCTCCACTTT.

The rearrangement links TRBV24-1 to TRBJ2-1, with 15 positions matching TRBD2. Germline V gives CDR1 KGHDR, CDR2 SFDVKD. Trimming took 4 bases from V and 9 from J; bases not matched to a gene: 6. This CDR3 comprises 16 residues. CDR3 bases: TGTGCCACCAGTGACCCGGGACTAGCGGGAGGAGGTGAGCAGTTCTTC. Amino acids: CATSDPGLAGGGEQFF.

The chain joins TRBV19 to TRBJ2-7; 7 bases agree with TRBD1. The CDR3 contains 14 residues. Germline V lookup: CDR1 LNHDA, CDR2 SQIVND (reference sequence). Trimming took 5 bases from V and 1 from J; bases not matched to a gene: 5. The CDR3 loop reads CASSSTGFSYEQYF. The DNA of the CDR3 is TGTGCCAGTAGTTCGACAGGGTTTTCCTACGAGCAGTACTTC.